These 25 T cell receptor beta chains originate from one sample sequenced in a study of blood T cell repertoires in COVID-19. Some clones are missing from TCRdb's copy, which holds only in-frame ones; the method was immunoSEQ multiplex PCR. The table includes about 380,000 clones, around 87% detected once. Sequenced sample: peripheral blood. The receptors were sampled from a man aged 18-30 years with active or convalescent COVID-19.

Remarks on this clone: Distinct nucleotide sequences in the sample also encode this CDR3. J is TRBJ2-7 and V is TRBV7-2; 11 bases agree with TRBD2. The CDR3 covers 15 residues. Germline lookup yields CDR1 SGHTA and CDR2 FQGNSA. V was pared by 1 base and J by 1 base, with 0 bases of the junction left unmatched. CDR3 sequence (DNA): TGTGCCAGCAGCTTAGTAGCGGGGGGGTCCTACGAGCAGTACTTC. As protein: CASSLVAGGSYEQYF.

The rearrangement joins TRBV2 to TRBJ2-7, with TRBD1 identical over 7 bases. In germline, CDR1 is SNHLY, CDR2 FYNNEI. After removal of 2 bases from V and 3 bases from J, the junction contained 7 bases not matched to a gene. CDR3 size: 15 residues. The CDR3 sequence: CASSETDRFLYEQYF. As DNA, the CDR3 is TGTGCCAGCAGTGAAACGGACAGGTTTCTCTACGAGCAGTACTTC. Full variable domain (missing parts from reference TRBV2 and TRBJ2-7): EPEVTQTPSHQVTQMGQEVILRCVPISNHLYFYWYRQILGQKVEFLVSFYNNEISEKSEIFDDQFSVERPDGSNFTLKIRSTKLEDSAMYFCASSETDRFLYEQYFGPGTRLTVT.

The chain has TRBV4-1 and TRBJ2-4; the D gene is possibly TRBD2 (6 bases). Germline values: CDR1 MGHRA, CDR2 YSYEKL. The V and J ends lost 0 bases and 8 bases respectively, with 14 bases between them. This CDR3 region has 15 residues. The CDR3 DNA reads TGCGCCAGCAGCCAAGAAATCGGGTCGGGGGACATTCAGTACTTC. Amino acids: CASSQEIGSGDIQYF.

V and J are TRBV28 and TRBJ2-7, with a tentative D call TRBD2 (6 bases). Germline assignment: CDR1 MDHEN and CDR2 SYDVKM. The V gene lost 4 bases and the J gene lost 6 bases, with 13 bases spanning the gap. The CDR3 has 13 residues. CDR3 loop: CASSSSSVSEQYF. CDR3 sequence (DNA): TGTGCCAGCAGTTCTTCTAGCGTAAGCGAGCAGTACTTC.

The chain combines TRBV9 with TRBJ1-1; no clear D gene. The CDR3 is 12 residues long. With 0 bases removed from V and 3 bases from J, the gap between germline ends came to 3 bases. Germline values: CDR1 SGDLS, CDR2 YYNGEE. CDR3: CASSVADTEAFF. The DNA of the CDR3 is TGTGCCAGCAGCGTAGCGGACACTGAAGCTTTCTTT.

The J gene is TRBJ2-3, the V gene TRBV6-6; TRBD1 matches at 10 bases. The germline V gene encodes CDR1 MNHNY and CDR2 SVGAGI (reference sequence). The CDR3 totals 15 residues. With 5 bases clipped from V and 4 bases from J, the junction kept 6 bases outside the gene matches. The CDR3 DNA reads TGTGCCAGCAGTGACCGGGACAGGGGACCAGATACGCAGTATTTT. Encoded protein: CASSDRDRGPDTQYF.

The rearrangement links TRBV9 to TRBJ2-2; a possible D gene is TRBD1 (8 bases). CDR1 and CDR2 from the germline V gene are SGDLS and YYNGEE. Trimming stripped 1 base from V and 5 bases from J, with 15 bases between. The CDR3 has 16 amino acids. The CDR3 here is CASSVSDRGGTGELFF. DNA of the CDR3: TGTGCCAGCAGCGTAAGCGACAGGGGAGGGACCGGGGAGCTGTTTTTT. Full variable domain (outside the CDR3, taken from reference TRBV9 and TRBJ2-2): DSGVTQTPKHLITATGQRVTLRCSPRSGDLSVYWYQQSLDQGLQFLIQYYNGEERAKGNILERFSAQQFPDLHSELNLSSLELGDSALYFCASSVSDRGGTGELFFGEGSRLTVL.

The chain combines TRBV7-8 with TRBJ2-7; possibly TRBD1 for D (5 bases). Trimming stripped 4 bases from V and 6 bases from J, with 13 bases between. Germline V gene lookup returns CDR1 SGHVS and CDR2 FQNEAQ. The CDR3 covers 13 residues. CDR3 in amino acids: CASSSGPLPEQYF. CDR3 nucleotide sequence: TGTGCCAGCAGCTCAGGGCCATTGCCCGAGCAGTACTTC.

This chain links TRBV6-1 with TRBJ1-1; D might be TRBD1 (6 bases). V shed 2 bases and J shed 5 bases, with 12 bases lying between them. There are 14 residues in the CDR3. Germline V gene sequence: CDR1 MNHNS, CDR2 SASEGT. This CDR3 is CASSEMGAVTEAFF. Here the CDR3 DNA reads TGTGCCAGCAGTGAAATGGGGGCGGTAACTGAAGCTTTCTTT.

This chain links TRBV11-1 with TRBJ1-1; 8 bases are shared with TRBD1. The CDR3 contains 13 residues. Germline CDR1 SGHAT, CDR2 FQDESV (reference sequence). V was clipped by 3 bases and J by 7 bases; unmatched bases: 4. CDR3 region: CASSFDRGREAFF. The CDR3, as DNA: TGTGCCAGCAGCTTCGACAGGGGCCGTGAAGCTTTCTTT.

The chain recombines TRBV12-3 or TRBV12-4 with TRBJ1-3, with no clear D. V lost 6 bases to trimming and J lost 3 bases, with 3 bases between them. The CDR3 extends over 11 amino acids. CDR3 nucleotides: TGTGCCAGCAGCATTGGAAACACCATATATTTT. As protein: CASSIGNTIYF.

The chain combines TRBV7-2 with TRBJ1-4; D not certain. There are 14 residues in the CDR3. Germline V gives CDR1 SGHTA, CDR2 FQGNSA. V lost 6 bases to trimming and J lost 7 bases, with 15 bases between them. CDR3 sequence (DNA): TGTGCCAGCAGTTGGGGAGGTCTCGGTGAAAAACTGTTTTTT. It encodes CASSWGGLGEKLFF.

This clone was found once. The J gene is TRBJ2-7, the V gene TRBV11-3; weak D call: TRBD2 (5 bases). From germline, CDR1 is SGHNT and CDR2 YENEEA. V was shortened by 3 bases and J by 7 bases, with 16 bases between the two germline ends. The CDR3 has 14 residues. CDR3 DNA sequence: TGTGCCAGCAGCTTGGGGAGAAACGAGAAAGAGCAGTACTTC. Its protein is CASSLGRNEKEQYF.

In this sample, this clone turned up a few times. J is TRBJ1-1 and V is TRBV29-1; D not resolved. Germline V gene data show CDR1 as SQVTM and CDR2 as ANQGSEA. This CDR3 is built from 14 residues. V was trimmed by 3 bases and J by 3 bases, leaving 14 bases between them. Here the CDR3 DNA reads TGCAGCGTTGAGGAGAGTACCGGTCACACTGAAGCTTTCTTT. Protein: CSVEESTGHTEAFF.

The chain is built from TRBV3-1 (or the pseudogene TRBV3-2) and TRBJ2-1; maybe TRBD1 (5 bases). CDR1 is LGHDT, CDR2 YNNKEL, per germline (reference sequence). V lost 0 bases, J lost 0 bases, and 9 bases lay in between. This CDR3 is 16 amino acids long. DNA for the CDR3: TGTGCCAGCAGCCAAGAAGGGGTTGTCTCCTACAATGAGCAGTTCTTC. Amino acids: CASSQEGVVSYNEQFF.

The chain employs TRBV6-4 and TRBJ2-3; 7 bases agree with TRBD1. This CDR3 has 14 residues. J lost 2 bases, V lost 3 bases, and 2 bases had no gene match. Looked up from germline, CDR1 is MRHNA and CDR2 is SNTAGT. The CDR3 DNA sequence: TGTGCCAGCAGTGAGACAGGGTCCACAGATACGCAGTATTTT. It yields the protein CASSETGSTDTQYF.

Comment on this clone: A read error may be the cause here, since a much bigger clone is one base away. The chain employs TRBV28 and TRBJ1-6; TRBD1 agrees at 7 bases. There are 14 residues in the CDR3. Trimming at V came to 5 bases and at J to 6 bases, leaving 4 bases not matched to a gene. The germline CDR1 and CDR2 sequences are MDHEN and SYDVKM. The CDR3 reads CASSAGQINSPLHF. The CDR3 region has the DNA TGTGCCAGCAGTGCGGGACAGATTAATTCACCCCTCCACTTT. Supplemented by reference TRBV28 and TRBJ1-6, the full variable domain reads DVKVTQSSRYLVKRTGEKVFLECVQDMDHENMFWYRQDPGLGLRLIYFSYDVKMKEKGDIPEGYSVSREKKERFSLILESASTNQTSMYLCASSAGQINSPLHFGNGTRLTVT.

The J gene is TRBJ2-7, the V gene TRBV3-1 (or the pseudogene TRBV3-2); maybe TRBD1 (7 bases). From germline, CDR1 is LGHDT and CDR2 YNNKEL (reference sequence). The CDR3 has 15 residues. V shed 1 base and J shed 2 bases, with 12 bases lying between them. CDR3 residues: CASSQGPGGPYEQYF. The CDR3 DNA reads TGTGCCAGCAGCCAAGGGCCAGGGGGGCCCTACGAGCAGTACTTC.

The chain carries TRBV19 and TRBJ1-2; 7 bases line up with TRBD1. V trimming: 6 bases; J trimming: 4 bases; junction bases outside the gene matches: 11. Germline CDR1 reads LNHDA; CDR2 reads SQIVND (reference sequence). This CDR3 spans 15 amino acids. The CDR3 here is CASSRRDRDGYGYTF. DNA for the CDR3: TGTGCCAGTAGCAGACGCGACAGGGATGGCTATGGCTACACCTTC.

This clone was found a few times. The chain recombines TRBV11-3 with TRBJ2-7, with 8 positions matching TRBD1. This CDR3 is 14 amino acids long. The ends lost 5 bases at V and 0 bases at J; junction bases unmatched: 3. The germline gives CDR1 SGHNT, CDR2 YENEEA. The CDR3 sequence is CASSQGASSYEQYF. In DNA form, the CDR3 reads TGTGCCAGCAGCCAGGGGGCGAGCTCCTACGAGCAGTACTTC.

CDR3 sequence reads: CASSPRTGGYKVQFF. Here the CDR3 DNA reads TGTGCCAGCAGCCCCCGGACAGGGGGGTACAAGGTGCAGTTCTTC. This chain connects TRBV7-2 to TRBJ2-1, with 10 bases matching TRBD1. V gave up 5 bases and J gave up 12 bases; unmatched junction bases: 13. Germline lookup yields CDR1 SGHTA and CDR2 FQGNSA. This CDR3 region has 15 residues. The full variable domain, completed using reference TRBV7-2 and TRBJ2-1, is GAGVSQSPSNKVTEKGKDVELRCDPISGHTALYWYRQSLGQGLEFLIYFQGNSAPDKSGLPSDRFSAERTGGSVSTLTIQRTQQEDSAVYLCASSPRTGGYKVQFFGPGTRLTVL.

This clone was observed once. The V gene is TRBV12-3 or TRBV12-4, the J gene TRBJ1-5; D is uncertain. The CDR3 extends over 12 amino acids. V was clipped by 3 bases and J by 6 bases, with 6 bases between them. In nucleotides, the CDR3 is TGTGCCAGCAGTTTTTCCAGTCAGCCCCAGCATTTT. This gives the protein CASSFSSQPQHF.

J is TRBJ2-7 and V is TRBV27; 8 nucleotides agree with TRBD2. The trim removed 6 bases at V and 0 bases at J, leaving 7 bases unmatched. The germline V gene encodes CDR1 MNHEY and CDR2 SMNVEV (reference sequence). This CDR3 region has 15 residues. The CDR3: CASRPLAVSSYEQYF. For the CDR3, the DNA is TGTGCCAGCAGGCCACTAGCGGTGAGCTCCTACGAGCAGTACTTC.

This chain uses TRBV6-6 with TRBJ1-3, with TRBD1 matching 7 bases. Trimming removed 6 bases from V and 0 bases from J; junction bases left unmatched: 5. The germline CDR1 and CDR2 sequences are MNHNY and SVGAGI (reference sequence). The CDR3 has 15 amino acids. CDR3 in amino acids: CASRTGTDSGNTIYF. CDR3 DNA sequence: TGTGCCAGCAGAACTGGGACAGACTCTGGAAACACCATATATTTT.

The V gene is TRBV5-6, the J gene TRBJ1-2, with a possible D match to TRBD1 (5 bases). The CDR3 has 14 residues. Germline CDR1 and CDR2: SGHDT and YYEEEE. Trimming pared 2 bases from V and 4 bases from J, leaving 12 bases between. In nucleotides, the CDR3 is TGTGCCAGCAGCTTCCGGAGGGGCCCCTATGGCTACACCTTC. Residues: CASSFRRGPYGYTF.